This T cell receptor (beta chain) was sequenced in a study of CD8+CD57+ T cells in acquired aplastic anemia. Genomic DNA provided the template from which TCR beta VDJ and CDR3 profiles were obtained. Using its own MiXCR run on the reads, TCRdb lists one record per CDR3 protein. The sample shows some 200,000 distinct CDR3 sequences, around 63% of them seen only once. CDR1 is WSHSY, CDR2 SAAADI, per germline. V lost 0 bases and J lost 4; bases outside the gene matches: 7. This CDR3 spans 16 amino acids. Many counts were recorded for this clonotype. Sequences were obtained from sorted CD4+, CD8+, or CD8+CD57+ T cells (not recorded which) from PBMCs. The chain carries TRBV10-2 and TRBJ1-2; 8 bases agree with TRBD1. The clonotype originates from a human donor in good health. CDR3 DNA: TGCGCCAGCAGTGAGTCGCCAGGGGGCACCGCCTATGGCTACACCTTC. Amino acid sequence: CASSESPGGTAYGYTF.